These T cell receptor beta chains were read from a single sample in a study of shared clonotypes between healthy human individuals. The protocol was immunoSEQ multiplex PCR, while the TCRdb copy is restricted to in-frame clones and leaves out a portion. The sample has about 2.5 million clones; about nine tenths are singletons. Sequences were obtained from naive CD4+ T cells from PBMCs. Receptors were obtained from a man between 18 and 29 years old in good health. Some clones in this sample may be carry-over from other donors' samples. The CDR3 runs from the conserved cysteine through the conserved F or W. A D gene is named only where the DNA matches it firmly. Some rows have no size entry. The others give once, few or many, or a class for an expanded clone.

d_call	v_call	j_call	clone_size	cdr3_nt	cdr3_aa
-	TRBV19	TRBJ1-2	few	TGTGCCAGTAGACAGGGAGATGGCTACACCTTC	CASRQGDGYTF
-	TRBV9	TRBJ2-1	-	TGTGCCAGCAGCGTGAGGACAGACTACAATGAGCAGTTCTTC	CASSVRTDYNEQFF
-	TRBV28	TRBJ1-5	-	TGTGCCAGCTCCAATCAAGAGGGGAGACTTCAGCCCCAGCATTTT	CASSNQEGRLQPQHF
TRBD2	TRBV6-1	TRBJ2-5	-	TGTGCCAGCAGTCCGGGACTAGCGGAAGGGACCCAGTACTTC	CASSPGLAEGTQYF
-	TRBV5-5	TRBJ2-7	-	TGTGCCAGCAGCTTGGAGACAGCCTCAGACTACGAGCAGTACTTC	CASSLETASDYEQYF
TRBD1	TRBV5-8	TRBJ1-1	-	TGTGCCAGCAGCCCCGCAGGGGGCGGCCTCAACACTGAAGCTTTCTTT	CASSPAGGGLNTEAFF
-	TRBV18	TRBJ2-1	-	TGTGCCAGCTCCCACGGGGGCGAGATCGTTCGGCAGTTCTTC	CASSHGGEIVRQFF
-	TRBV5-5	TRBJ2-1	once	TGTGCCAGCAGCCCGCTGGGGAGCTCCTACAATGAGCAGTTCTTC	CASSPLGSSYNEQFF
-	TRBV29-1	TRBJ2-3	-	TGCAGCGTTGAAGATCGCCCAGGGCTTAAAGATACGCAGTATTTT	CSVEDRPGLKDTQYF
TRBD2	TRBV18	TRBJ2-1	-	TGTGCCAGCTCACTGGGACTAGACAATGAGCAGTTCTTC	CASSLGLDNEQFF
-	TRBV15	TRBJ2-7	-	TGTGCCACCAGCAGGAGTCAAGGGACCTCATCCCACGAGCAGTACTTC	CATSRSQGTSSHEQYF
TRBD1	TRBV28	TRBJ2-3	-	TGTGCCAGCAGTTTAACCGGACAGGGTGCCACAGATACGCAGTATTTT	CASSLTGQGATDTQYF
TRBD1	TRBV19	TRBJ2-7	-	TGTGCCAGTAGTATAGTCGGACAGGGTCACTCGAGCTCCTACGAGCAGTACTTC	CASSIVGQGHSSSYEQYF
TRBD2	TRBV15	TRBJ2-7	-	TGTGCCACCAGCAGAGGACTAGCGTTTTACGAGCAGTACTTC	CATSRGLAFYEQYF
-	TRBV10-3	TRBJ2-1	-	TGTGCCATCAGTGAGCTTGGAACCCAGGACAATGAGCAGTTCTTC	CAISELGTQDNEQFF
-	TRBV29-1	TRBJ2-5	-	TGCAGCGTAAATCTCTATTTTGAGGGTGGAGAGACCCAGTACTTC	CSVNLYFEGGETQYF
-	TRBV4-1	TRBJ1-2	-	TGCGCCAGCAGCCAGACCCGGACAGACTTTGGCTACACCTTC	CASSQTRTDFGYTF
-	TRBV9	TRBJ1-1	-	TGTGCCAGCAGCGCCGCCCCTTGGGACGTCACTGAAGCTTTCTTT	CASSAAPWDVTEAFF
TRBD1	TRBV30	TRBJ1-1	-	TGTGCCTGGAGTGTTGACAGGGGGACTGAAGCTTTCTTT	CAWSVDRGTEAFF
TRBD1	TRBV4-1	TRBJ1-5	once	TGCGCCAGCAGTCGGACAGGGGGACATGGGGGCAATCAGCCCCAGCATTTT	CASSRTGGHGGNQPQHF
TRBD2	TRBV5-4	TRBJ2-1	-	TGTGCCAGCCTAGGGGAGGCGGGAGTTCCAAACAATGAGCAGTTCTTC	CASLGEAGVPNNEQFF
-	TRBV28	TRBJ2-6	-	TGTGCCAGCAGGGCTCTTGTGGGGGTTGTGTCCAACGTCCTGACTTTC	CASRALVGVVSNVLTF
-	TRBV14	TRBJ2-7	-	TGTGCCAGCAGCCAAGCCCTAGCAGGACCCTACGAGCAGTACTTC	CASSQALAGPYEQYF
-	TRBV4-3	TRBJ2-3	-	TGCGCCAGCAGCCAAGATCGGAGTTCCGATACGCAGTATTTT	CASSQDRSSDTQYF
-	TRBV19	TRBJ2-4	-	TGTGCCAGTAGTCCAAGGGGGTCTCTTATCATTCAGTACTTC	CASSPRGSLIIQYF
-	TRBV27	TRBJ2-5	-	TGTGCCAGCGGGGACCGCCAAGAGACCCAGTACTTC	CASGDRQETQYF
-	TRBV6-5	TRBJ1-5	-	TGTGCCAGCAATTCTAGACAGGGCAATCAGCCCCAGCATTTT	CASNSRQGNQPQHF
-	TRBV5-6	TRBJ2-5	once	TGTGCCAGCAGCTTGTTGAGACAGGAAGAGACCCAGTACTTC	CASSLLRQEETQYF
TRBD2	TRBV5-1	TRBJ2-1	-	TGCGCCAGCAGCTGGGGGCGATGGCGGGAGGGCCGCTATGAGCAGTTCTTC	CASSWGRWREGRYEQFF
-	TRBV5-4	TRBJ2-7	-	TGTGCCAGCACCGTGAAGCGGTACGAGCAGTACTTC	CASTVKRYEQYF
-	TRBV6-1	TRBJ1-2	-	TGTGCCAGCAGAGTCACCGGGGACTATGGCTACACCTTC	CASRVTGDYGYTF
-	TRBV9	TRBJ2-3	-	TGTGCCAGCAGCGCCGGCACAGATACGCAGTATTTT	CASSAGTDTQYF
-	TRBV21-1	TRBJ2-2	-	TGTGCCAGCAGCAAAGATCGAACTTGGAAGCTGTTTTTT	CASSKDRTWKLFF
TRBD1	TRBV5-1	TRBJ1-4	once	TGCGCCAGCAGGGGGACAGTCTCAACTAATGAAAAACTGTTTTTT	CASRGTVSTNEKLFF
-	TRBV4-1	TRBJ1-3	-	TGCGCCAGCAGCCCGCACGGCGTCTCTGGAAACACCATATATTTT	CASSPHGVSGNTIYF
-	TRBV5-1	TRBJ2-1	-	TGCGCCAGCAGCCGGCCGCCCGGGACTAATGAGCAGTTCTTC	CASSRPPGTNEQFF
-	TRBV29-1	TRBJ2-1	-	TGCAGCGCTGGGTTGCAGTCCTACAATGAGCAGTTCTTC	CSAGLQSYNEQFF
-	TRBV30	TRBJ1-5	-	TGTGCCTGGAGCCCTCTCCAGTCGAAGCAGCCCCAGCATTTT	CAWSPLQSKQPQHF
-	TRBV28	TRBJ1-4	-	TGTGCCAGCAGTTCCCGGGACAACAACTTAAATGAAAAACTGTTTTTT	CASSSRDNNLNEKLFF
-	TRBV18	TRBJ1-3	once	TGTGCCAGCTCACCTCCGGGGGGGGACTCTGGAAACACCATATATTTT	CASSPPGGDSGNTIYF
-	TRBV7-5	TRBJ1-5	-	TGTGTCAGAAGCTTAGAGCCCGAAGAGTCAGTTAGCAATCAGCCCCAGCATTTT	CVRSLEPEESVSNQPQHF
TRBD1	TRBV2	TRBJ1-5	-	TGTGCCAGCAGTCCTCAGGGGGGTGGCAATCAGCCCCAGCATTTT	CASSPQGGGNQPQHF
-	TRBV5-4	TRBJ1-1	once	TGTGCCAGCAGCTTGGAAACAGGGTACGGGAACACTGAAGCTTTCTTT	CASSLETGYGNTEAFF
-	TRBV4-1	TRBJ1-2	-	TGCGCCAGCAGCCTTCCCCGGGGGGCTAACTATGGCTACACCTTC	CASSLPRGANYGYTF
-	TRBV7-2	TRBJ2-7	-	TGTGCCAGCAGCTTAATGACCGGGGGTTTTGAGCAGTACTTC	CASSLMTGGFEQYF
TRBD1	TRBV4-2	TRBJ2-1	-	TGTGCCAGCAGCCAGGAAGGACAGGGATACAATGAGCAGTTCTTC	CASSQEGQGYNEQFF
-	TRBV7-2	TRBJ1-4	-	TGTGCCAGCAGATACGGACGAGGGGGGGCCAGAGAAAAACTGTTTTTT	CASRYGRGGAREKLFF
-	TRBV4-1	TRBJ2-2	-	TGCGCCAGCGCACCGGGCTCCACCGGGGAGCTGTTTTTT	CASAPGSTGELFF
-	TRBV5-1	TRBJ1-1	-	TGCGCCAGCAGCTTGTTCGGTGTTGAGAACACTGAAGCTTTCTTT	CASSLFGVENTEAFF
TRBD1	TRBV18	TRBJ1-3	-	TGTGCCAGCTCCCAGGACAGGAGTTATGGAAACACCATATATTTT	CASSQDRSYGNTIYF
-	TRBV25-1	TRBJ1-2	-	TGTGCCAGCAGCCTTGGGATCGGAACGAACTTCTTC	CASSLGIGTNFF
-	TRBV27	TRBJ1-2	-	TGTGCCAGCAAACAGGGTTTACATGGCTACACCTTC	CASKQGLHGYTF
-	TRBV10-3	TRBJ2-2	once	TGTGCCATCAGTGGTCCCTGGGCGGACACCGGGGAGCTGTTTTTT	CAISGPWADTGELFF
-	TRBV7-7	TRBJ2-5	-	TGTGCCAGCAGCCCCATCGGCCAAGAGACCCAGTACTTC	CASSPIGQETQYF
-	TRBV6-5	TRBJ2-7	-	TGTGCCAGCAGTCGCCTCCCAGGAGGCGAGCAGTACTTC	CASSRLPGGEQYF